This TCR beta chain was recorded in a study of T cell responses to AZD1222 COVID-19 vaccine. As concerns this clone: Antigen: not known.

Trimming left V 4 bases short and J 0 bases short, with 9 bases between. The CDR3 is made up of 14 amino acids. The germline V gene has CDR1 SQVTM and CDR2 ANQGSEA. Notes on the study in general: Vaccine-related CD4 TCRs covered spike, predominating at 160-218 and 743-854. Donors were chiefly white British, with a greater number of females, and clonal diversity was perhaps underestimated. Seropositive status at baseline applied to only six AZD1222 recipients.

Clones were read by immunoSEQ multiplex PCR, and TCRdb kept only the in-frame ones, dropping some. The table has about 140,000 clones, roughly 88% seen once; the top ten hold approximately 3.7%. The specimen was peripheral blood, collected on day 0 of AZD1222 vaccination. This chain uses TRBV29-1 with TRBJ2-2; D not certain. The clonotype comes from an adult in good health. The CDR3 region has the DNA TGCAGCGTTGGTGACACAACGAACACCGGGGAGCTGTTTTTT. This codes for CSVGDTTNTGELFF.